This TCR beta chain comes out of a study of shared clonotypes between healthy human individuals. Sequencing used immunoSEQ multiplex PCR; TCRdb keeps in-frame clones, though not all of them. Counted here are approximately 2.3 million clones, 93% occurring once; the ten biggest clones make up about 0.39%. Germline V CDR1 and CDR2: SGHVS, FNYEAQ. The ends lost 4 bases at V and 5 bases at J; junction bases unmatched: 2. The CDR3 totals 13 residues. Of note for this clone: The sample has other DNA sequences that encode this CDR3 too.

The clonotype was recovered from a man younger than 30 in good health. Some clones in this sample may be carry-over from other donors' samples. Input material: naive CD4+ T cells from PBMCs. Regarding subset: CD45RA+ positively selected. The chain employs TRBV7-6 and TRBJ1-5, with 7 bases fitting TRBD1. CDR3 amino acids: CASSSDRDQPQHF. CDR3 in DNA: TGTGCCAGCAGCTCAGACAGGGATCAGCCCCAGCATTTT.